The clone carrying this T cell receptor beta chain appeared a few times. CDR1 is DFQATT, CDR2 SNEGSKA, per germline (reference sequence). V lost 8 bases to trimming and J lost 10 bases, with 15 bases between them. The CDR3 runs to 11 residues. These data originate in a study of cytotoxic CD8 clonotypes in ibrutinib-treated CLL. TCRdb's table, derived via immunoSEQ multiplex PCR, lists solely in-frame clones and lacks some. Seen here are hundreds of thousands of clones, roughly 70% observed once, and the top ten hold 15%. V is TRBV20-1 and J is TRBJ2-1; D remains unclear. The sequences come from PBMCs, collected after 24 months of ibrutinib treatment. This receptor was identified in a human donor with chronic lymphocytic leukemia. This CDR3 is CSLPSRPEQFF. Written as DNA, the CDR3 is TGCAGTTTGCCCTCACGCCCGGAGCAGTTCTTC.